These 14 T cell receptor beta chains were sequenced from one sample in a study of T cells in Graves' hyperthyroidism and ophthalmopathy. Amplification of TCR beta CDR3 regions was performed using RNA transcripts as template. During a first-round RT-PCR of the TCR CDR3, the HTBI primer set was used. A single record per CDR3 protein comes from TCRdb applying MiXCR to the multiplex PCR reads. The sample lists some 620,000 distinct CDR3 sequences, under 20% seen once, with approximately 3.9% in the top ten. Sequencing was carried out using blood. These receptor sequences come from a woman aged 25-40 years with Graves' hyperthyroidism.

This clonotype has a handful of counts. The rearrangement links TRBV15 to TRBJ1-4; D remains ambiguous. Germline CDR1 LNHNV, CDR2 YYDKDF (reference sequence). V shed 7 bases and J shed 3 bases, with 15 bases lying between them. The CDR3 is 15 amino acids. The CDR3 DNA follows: TGTGCCACCAAACCGTCTCTCCGAGCTAATGAAAAACTGTTTTTT. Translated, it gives CATKPSLRANEKLFF.

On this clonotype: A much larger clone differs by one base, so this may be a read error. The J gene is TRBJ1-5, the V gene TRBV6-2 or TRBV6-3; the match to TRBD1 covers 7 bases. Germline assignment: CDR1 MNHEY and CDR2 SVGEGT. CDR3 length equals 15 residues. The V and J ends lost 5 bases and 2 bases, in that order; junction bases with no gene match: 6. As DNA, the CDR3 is TGTGCCAGCAGTACGGGACAGTTGGGCAATCAGCCCCAGCATTTT. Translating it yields CASSTGQLGNQPQHF.

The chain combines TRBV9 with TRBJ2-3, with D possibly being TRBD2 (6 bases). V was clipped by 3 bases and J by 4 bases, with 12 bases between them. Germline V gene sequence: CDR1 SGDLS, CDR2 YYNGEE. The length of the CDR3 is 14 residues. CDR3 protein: CASSAGGWADTQYF. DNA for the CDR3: TGTGCCAGCAGCGCTGGAGGGTGGGCAGATACGCAGTATTTT.

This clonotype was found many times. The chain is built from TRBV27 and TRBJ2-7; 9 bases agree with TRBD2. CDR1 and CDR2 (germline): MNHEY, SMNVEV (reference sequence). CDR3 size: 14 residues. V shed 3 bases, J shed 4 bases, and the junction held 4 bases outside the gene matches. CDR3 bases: TGTGCCAGCAGTTTTAGCGGGAGCGGATACGAGCAGTACTTC. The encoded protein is CASSFSGSGYEQYF.

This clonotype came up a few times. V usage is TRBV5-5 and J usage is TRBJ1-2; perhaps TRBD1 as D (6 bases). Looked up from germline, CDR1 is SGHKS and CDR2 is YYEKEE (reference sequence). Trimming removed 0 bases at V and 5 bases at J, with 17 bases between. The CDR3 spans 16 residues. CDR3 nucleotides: TGTGCCAGCAGCTTGGTTCCTCAACAGGGCTCATATGGCTACACCTTC. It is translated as CASSLVPQQGSYGYTF.

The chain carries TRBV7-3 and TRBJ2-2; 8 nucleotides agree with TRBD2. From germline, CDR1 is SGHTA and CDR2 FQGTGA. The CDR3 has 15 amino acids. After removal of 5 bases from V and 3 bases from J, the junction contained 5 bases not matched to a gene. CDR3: CASSMGLGDTGELFF. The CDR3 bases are TGTGCCAGCAGCATGGGACTAGGGGACACCGGGGAGCTGTTTTTT.

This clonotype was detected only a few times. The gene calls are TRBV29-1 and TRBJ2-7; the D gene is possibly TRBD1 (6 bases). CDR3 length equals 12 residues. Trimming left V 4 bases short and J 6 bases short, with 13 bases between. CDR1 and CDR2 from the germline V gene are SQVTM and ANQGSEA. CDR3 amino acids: CSVGTGSGEQYF. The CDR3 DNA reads TGCAGCGTTGGTACAGGGTCAGGCGAGCAGTACTTC.

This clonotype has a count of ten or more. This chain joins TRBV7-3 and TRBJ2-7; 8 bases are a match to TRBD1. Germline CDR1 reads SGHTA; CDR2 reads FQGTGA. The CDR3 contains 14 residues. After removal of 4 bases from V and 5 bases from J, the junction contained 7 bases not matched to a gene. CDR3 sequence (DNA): TGTGCCAGCAGCTCCCGGACAGGGAATAACGAGCAGTACTTC. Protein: CASSSRTGNNEQYF.

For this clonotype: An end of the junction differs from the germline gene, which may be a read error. The CDR3 loop reads CASSRGATGDSYAQYF. Here the CDR3 DNA reads TGTGCCAGCAGCCGAGGGGCTACAGGGGACTCCTACGCGCAGTACTTC. The chain uses TRBV3-1 and TRBJ2-7; D is possibly TRBD1 (7 bases). There are 16 residues in the CDR3. Germline CDR1 LGHDT, CDR2 YNNKEL (reference sequence).

As DNA, the CDR3 is TGCAGGGCCGGGGAGCTGTTTTTT. This codes for CRAGELFF. The chain employs TRBV20-1 and TRBJ2-2; D is undetermined. There are 8 residues in the CDR3. Germline CDR1 DFQATT, CDR2 SNEGSKA (reference sequence).

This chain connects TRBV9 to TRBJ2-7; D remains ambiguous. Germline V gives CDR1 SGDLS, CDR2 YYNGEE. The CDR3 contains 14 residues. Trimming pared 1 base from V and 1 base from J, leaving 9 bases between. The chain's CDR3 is CASSVSIGSYEQYF. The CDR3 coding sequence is TGTGCCAGCAGCGTATCGATCGGTTCCTACGAGCAGTACTTC. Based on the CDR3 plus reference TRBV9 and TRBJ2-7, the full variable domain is DSGVTQTPKHLITATGQRVTLRCSPRSGDLSVYWYQQSLDQGLQFLIQYYNGEERAKGNILERFSAQQFPDLHSELNLSSLELGDSALYFCASSVSIGSYEQYFGPGTRLTVT.

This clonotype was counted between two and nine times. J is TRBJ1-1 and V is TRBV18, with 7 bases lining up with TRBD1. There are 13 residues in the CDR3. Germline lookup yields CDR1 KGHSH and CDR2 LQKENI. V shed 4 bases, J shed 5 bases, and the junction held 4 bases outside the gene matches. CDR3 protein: CASSHGTATEAFF. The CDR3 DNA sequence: TGTGCCAGCTCACACGGGACAGCGACTGAAGCTTTCTTT.

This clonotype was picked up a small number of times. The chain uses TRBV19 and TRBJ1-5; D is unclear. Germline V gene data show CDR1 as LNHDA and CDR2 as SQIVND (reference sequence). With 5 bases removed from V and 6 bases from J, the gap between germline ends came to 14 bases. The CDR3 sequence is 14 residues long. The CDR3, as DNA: TGTGCCAGTAGTTGGGGAAGCACCGCTCAGCCCCAGCATTTT. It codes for CASSWGSTAQPQHF.

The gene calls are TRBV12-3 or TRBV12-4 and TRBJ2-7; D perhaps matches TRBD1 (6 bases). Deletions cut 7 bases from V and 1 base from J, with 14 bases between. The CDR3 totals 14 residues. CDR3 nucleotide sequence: TGTGCCAGCACCCGGGCAGGGGTTTCCTACGAGCAGTACTTC. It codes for CASTRAGVSYEQYF.